The rows below give T cell receptor beta chains drawn from one sample of a study of blood T cell repertoires in COVID-19. Data came from immunoSEQ multiplex PCR; TCRdb stores just in-frame clones and leaves some out. This table has thousands of clones, 75% to 90% appearing once. Specimen: peripheral blood. The receptors originated from a human donor in a cohort sampled during active COVID-19. The CDR3 runs from the conserved cysteine through the conserved F or W. The D gene is left open where the match is weak. Clone size appears in some rows only: once, few, many, or a class for an expanded clone.

cdr3_nt,cdr3_aa,clone_size,j_call,v_call,d_call
TGTGCCAGTGCCCCCGGCAGGGCGAACTATGGCTACACCTTC,CASAPGRANYGYTF,-,TRBJ1-2,TRBV19,-
TGTGCCAGCAGTTACTGGCAAGCCCGGGGTGAGCAGTTCTTC,CASSYWQARGEQFF,few,TRBJ2-1,TRBV6-2/TRBV6-3,-
TGTGCCACCCTGCCTATCTCTAGCGGGAGTTACAATGAGCAGTTCTTC,CATLPISSGSYNEQFF,-,TRBJ2-1,TRBV11-2,TRBD2
TGTGCCAGCAGTTACTCTCGACTAGCGGGAGTGAACATTCAGTACTTC,CASSYSRLAGVNIQYF,-,TRBJ2-4,TRBV27,TRBD2
TGCGCCAGCAGCTTGGTAGCGGGCGGGCCCAAGGATCAGTACTTC,CASSLVAGGPKDQYF,-,TRBJ2-5,TRBV5-1,TRBD2
TGTGCCAGCAGCGTCGATGGGACTAGGTCCAGCAATGAGCAGTTCTTC,CASSVDGTRSSNEQFF,-,TRBJ2-1,TRBV9,TRBD2
TGTGCCAGCAGCTTAGCGGGGACAGGGAACACTGAAGCTTTCTTT,CASSLAGTGNTEAFF,-,TRBJ1-1,TRBV7-8,TRBD1
TGCGCCAGCAGCCAAGAAATAGGGTCGGGGGAGACCCAGTACTTC,CASSQEIGSGETQYF,-,TRBJ2-5,TRBV4-3,-
TGTGCCAGCAGCCAAGAAGCGGGTAGGTATAATGAGCAGTTCTTC,CASSQEAGRYNEQFF,-,TRBJ2-1,TRBV3-1/TRBV3-2,-
TGTGCCAGCAGCTTAGGGATAACGAATAGAGGGAACACTGAAGCTTTCTTT,CASSLGITNRGNTEAFF,-,TRBJ1-1,TRBV7-6,-